This T cell receptor beta chain is from a study of monozygotic twins with inflammatory bowel disease. Making each TCR library took 3,000 to 4,500 ng of total RNA. Nested amplification of TCRalpha and TCRbeta cDNA involved two PCRs of 16 and 9 cycles. TCRdb re-called the 5' RACE reads; every CDR3 protein appears as one record, without DNA. Its table lists 420,000 or so distinct CDR3 sequences. This CDR3 is 14 amino acids long. Germline values: CDR1 SQVTM, CDR2 ANQGSEA. Sequencing was carried out using blood. The TCR comes from a human donor with ulcerative colitis or Crohn's disease, or a healthy co-twin of an affected twin (not recorded which). The gene calls are TRBV29-1 and TRBJ2-3; TCRdb outputs TRBD2, but without DNA this stays unchecked. Here the CDR3 reads CSVEGLVPGDTQYF.